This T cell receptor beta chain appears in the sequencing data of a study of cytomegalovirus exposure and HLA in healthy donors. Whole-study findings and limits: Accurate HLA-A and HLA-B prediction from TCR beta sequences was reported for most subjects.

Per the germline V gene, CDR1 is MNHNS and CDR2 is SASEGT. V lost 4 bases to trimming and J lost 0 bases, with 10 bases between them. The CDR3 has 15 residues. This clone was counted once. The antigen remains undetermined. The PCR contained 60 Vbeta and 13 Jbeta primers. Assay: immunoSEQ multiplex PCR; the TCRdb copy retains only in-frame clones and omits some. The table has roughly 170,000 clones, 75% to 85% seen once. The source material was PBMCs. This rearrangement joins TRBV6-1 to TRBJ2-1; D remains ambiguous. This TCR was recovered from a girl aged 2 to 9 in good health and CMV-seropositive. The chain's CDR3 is CASSGPSLSYNEQFF. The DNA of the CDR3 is TGTGCCAGCAGTGGGCCGTCTCTCTCCTACAATGAGCAGTTCTTC.